Reported below is one T cell receptor (beta chain). The sample comes from a study of control samples from healthy donors and cancer patients. V dropped 6 bases and J dropped 4 bases, with 16 bases sitting between them. The CDR3 is 15 amino acids. The germline gives CDR1 SEHNR, CDR2 FQNEAQ (reference sequence). Data came from immunoSEQ multiplex PCR; TCRdb stores just in-frame clones and leaves some out. The sample holds some 130,000 clones, around 92% seen once. The sequencing input was blood. The chain couples TRBV7-9 to TRBJ1-3, with a weak D call TRBD1 (6 bases). The clonotype was recovered from a woman in her fifties or sixties in good health. CDR3 nucleotide sequence: TGTGCCAGCAGTTCTTTAACCGGGACAGGAAACACCATATATTTT. Encoded protein: CASSSLTGTGNTIYF.